These 29 T cell receptor beta chains were sequenced from one sample in a study (dated by TCRdb to between 2014 and 2017). The method behind the library was 5' RACE. The instrument was an Illumina MiSeq. In-frame beta chains were kept once TCRdb had trimmed the public reads at Q25 with fastp and called clones with MiXCR. Records with the same CDR3 protein are collapsed into one entry carrying the most frequent genes and DNA. For this sample there are 5,200 or so distinct CDR3 sequences; 70% to 85% appear just once. The ten most abundant clones make up around 3.1% of the sample. The specimen sequenced was naive CD4+ T cells sorted from blood. This specimen's cell subset or site label, interpreted: naive CD4+ T cells, CD4+CD45RA+CD25-. These receptors originate from a female donor with breast cancer.

This clonotype was counted a few times. This chain joins TRBV29-1 and TRBJ1-1; TRBD1 aligns across 7 bases. Germline trimming cut 4 bases from V and 7 bases from J; bases unmatched to any gene: 3. Germline V CDR1 and CDR2: SQVTM, ANQGSEA. This CDR3 is built from 11 residues. CDR3 coding DNA: TGCAGCGTTGGACAGGGATTTGAAGCTTTCTTT. Protein: CSVGQGFEAFF.

The CDR3 coding sequence is TGTGCCATTGGGACAGGGACCTACGAGCAGTACTTC. Translation gives CAIGTGTYEQYF. The V and J genes are TRBV10-3 and TRBJ2-7, with 9 bases matching TRBD1. The CDR3 covers 12 residues. CDR1 is ENHRY and CDR2 is SYGVKD in the germline V gene. V lost 9 bases and J lost 2; bases outside the gene matches: 2.

The chain uses TRBV19 and TRBJ1-1; D ambiguous. From germline, CDR1 is LNHDA and CDR2 SQIVND (reference sequence). This CDR3 comprises 12 residues. Trimming cost V 3 bases and J 4 bases, with 6 bases left between them. The CDR3 nucleotides are TGTGCCAGTAGTATGCGGGTCACTGAAGCTTTCTTT. It yields the protein CASSMRVTEAFF.

This clonotype turned up a few times. The rearrangement uses TRBV4-1 and TRBJ2-7, with TRBD1 matching over 9 bases. The CDR3 covers 16 residues. Per germline, CDR1 MGHRA and CDR2 YSYEKL. V dropped 3 bases and J dropped 1; count of bases not matched to a gene: 7. This chain's CDR3 is CASSHNRDRASYEQYF. The CDR3 DNA sequence: TGCGCCAGCAGCCATAACCGGGACAGGGCTTCCTACGAGCAGTACTTC.

This clonotype was found a few times. The J gene is TRBJ1-2, the V gene TRBV9; the D is unclear. V gave up 0 bases and J gave up 3 bases, with 6 bases separating them. The germline gives CDR1 SGDLS, CDR2 YYNGEE. This CDR3 spans 13 amino acids. The CDR3 DNA sequence: TGTGCCAGCAGCGTAGACACGGACTATGGCTACACCTTC. Its translation is CASSVDTDYGYTF.

The rearrangement uses TRBV20-1 and TRBJ1-1; D not resolved. Trimming pared 0 bases from V and 11 bases from J, leaving 10 bases between. The CDR3 length is 11 residues. CDR1 and CDR2 (germline): DFQATT, SNEGSKA (reference sequence). The CDR3, as DNA: TGCAGTGCTAGAGAGTATGTGGTCGCTTTCTTT. It codes for CSAREYVVAFF.

The rearrangement joins TRBV20-1 to TRBJ1-5; no definite D call. Looked up from germline, CDR1 is DFQATT and CDR2 is SNEGSKA (reference sequence). The V end lost 1 base, the J end lost 4 bases, and 11 bases lay between the germline ends. The CDR3 length is 14 residues. As DNA, the CDR3 is TGCAGTGCTAGAGTAGGAGGGTCAAATCAGCCCCAGCATTTT. Its translation is CSARVGGSNQPQHF.

The chain employs TRBV9 and TRBJ1-2; 11 bases are a match to TRBD1. Germline assignment: CDR1 SGDLS and CDR2 YYNGEE. The CDR3 runs to 17 residues. V shed 4 bases, J shed 4 bases, and the junction held 12 bases outside the gene matches. The CDR3, as DNA: TGTGCCAGCAGCCTTCGGACAGGGGGCTCTTCGGCCTATGGCTACACCTTC. Protein: CASSLRTGGSSAYGYTF.

V usage is TRBV27 and J usage is TRBJ2-1; TRBD2 matches at 12 bases. Trimming took 7 bases from V and 9 from J; bases not matched to a gene: 4. This CDR3 has 13 amino acids. From germline, CDR1 is MNHEY and CDR2 SMNVEV (reference sequence). CDR3 loop: CASKLAGGTEQFF. Here the CDR3 DNA reads TGTGCCAGCAAACTAGCGGGAGGAACTGAGCAGTTCTTC.

This chain joins TRBV4-1 and TRBJ2-7; D gene ambiguous. Germline V gene data show CDR1 as MGHRA and CDR2 as YSYEKL. There are 13 residues in the CDR3. V lost 2 bases and J lost 5, with 10 bases in between. The CDR3 sequence is CASSQRPVDEQYF. For the CDR3, the DNA is TGCGCCAGCAGCCAACGGCCCGTCGACGAGCAGTACTTC.

This chain connects TRBV20-1 to TRBJ2-7; D is unresolved. This CDR3 has 16 amino acids. CDR1 DFQATT and CDR2 SNEGSKA come from the germline V gene (reference sequence). V was clipped by 0 bases and J by 0 bases, with 15 bases between them. The CDR3 loop reads CSARDPISPSSYEQYF. CDR3 in DNA: TGCAGTGCTAGAGATCCCATTTCGCCCAGCTCCTACGAGCAGTACTTC.

This clonotype has a single count. The DNA of the CDR3 is TGTGCCAGCAGCTTTACCTCGACAGGGAACCATGAGCAGTTCTTC. Residues: CASSFTSTGNHEQFF. This chain uses TRBV7-2 with TRBJ2-1; 7 positions agree with TRBD1. Germline CDR1 is SGHTA and CDR2 is FQGNSA. With 3 bases clipped from V and 8 bases from J, the junction kept 10 bases outside the gene matches. The CDR3 length is 15 residues.

The chain recombines TRBV2 with TRBJ2-5, with D possibly being TRBD2 (5 bases). The CDR3 contains 13 residues. Trimming stripped 10 bases from V and 6 bases from J, with 18 bases between. The germline CDR1 and CDR2 sequences are SNHLY and FYNNEI. The CDR3 region has the DNA TGTGCCACCCTACTAGACGCGATGAAGACCCAGTACTTC. Encoded protein: CATLLDAMKTQYF. The full variable domain, its missing parts supplied by reference TRBV2 and TRBJ2-5, is EPEVTQTPSHQVTQMGQEVILRCVPISNHLYFYWYRQILGQKVEFLVSFYNNEISEKSEIFDDQFSVERPDGSNFTLKIRSTKLEDSAMYFCATLLDAMKTQYFGPGTRLLVL.

This clonotype has a handful of counts. This chain uses TRBV7-9 with TRBJ1-6; D gene uncertain. The length of the CDR3 is 16 residues. Trimming stripped 1 base from V and 8 bases from J, with 15 bases between. CDR1 is SEHNR and CDR2 is FQNEAQ in the germline V gene (reference sequence). The CDR3 nucleotides read TGTGCCAGCAGCTTAGACGGGCCAGCGGCGCATTCACCCCTCCACTTT. Its translation: CASSLDGPAAHSPLHF.

The rearrangement links TRBV6-5 to TRBJ1-5, with 9 positions matching TRBD1. This CDR3 contains 13 residues. Per germline, CDR1 MNHEY and CDR2 SVGAGI. J lost 7 bases, V lost 6 bases, and 4 bases had no gene match. The CDR3 sequence is CASSGQGRQPQHF. Here the CDR3 DNA reads TGTGCCAGCAGCGGACAGGGGAGGCAGCCCCAGCATTTT.

This chain connects TRBV12-3 or TRBV12-4 to TRBJ1-6; 7 nucleotides line up with TRBD1. This CDR3 contains 14 residues. With V trimmed by 5 bases and J by 10 bases, 8 bases remained unmatched. The CDR3 sequence is CASSGTAAPSPLHF. CDR3 DNA: TGTGCCAGCAGTGGGACAGCAGCCCCCTCACCCCTCCACTTT.

This clonotype appeared a few times. The chain joins TRBV2 to TRBJ1-2; D ambiguous. Germline V gives CDR1 SNHLY, CDR2 FYNNEI. This CDR3 contains 12 residues. V was pared by 7 bases and J by 4 bases, with 10 bases between. CDR3 in DNA: TGTGCCAGCATAAGGATATCCTATGGCTACACCTTC. Protein product: CASIRISYGYTF.

A word on this clonotype: The germline gene is not matched at one end of the junction; a read error may be the cause. The chain links TRBV6-1 to TRBJ2-2; maybe TRBD2 (6 bases). The CDR3 extends over 12 amino acids. Germline CDR1 is MNHNS and CDR2 is SASEGT. The CDR3 region is CASGYNGGELSF. CDR3 DNA: TGTGCCAGCGGATATAACGGCGGGGAGCTGTCTTTT.

The V and J genes are TRBV9 and TRBJ2-5; maybe TRBD2 (6 bases). Trimming left V 0 bases short and J 3 bases short, with 18 bases between. Germline CDR1 is SGDLS and CDR2 is YYNGEE. This CDR3 spans 17 amino acids. This CDR3 is CASSVDSGAGIKETQYF. The CDR3 coding sequence is TGTGCCAGCAGCGTAGATTCGGGAGCCGGTATTAAAGAGACCCAGTACTTC.

With regard to this clonotype: One end of the junction fails to match germline, which may point to a read error. The chain combines TRBV27 with TRBJ2-1; no reliable D call. The germline gives CDR1 MNHEY, CDR2 SMNVEV (reference sequence). There are 15 residues in the CDR3. CDR3 loop: CASSLSRFRRNEQFF. As DNA, the CDR3 is TGTGCCAGCAGCTTATCGCGCTTCCGGCGAAATGAGCAGTTCTTC.

V and J are TRBV11-2 and TRBJ2-5; possible D gene TRBD1, 6 bases. V lost 5 bases, J lost 0 bases, and 16 bases lay in between. The CDR3 length is 16 residues. The germline V gene encodes CDR1 SGHAT and CDR2 FQNNGV. CDR3 loop: CASSPTRGQYQETQYF. The CDR3 nucleotides are TGTGCCAGCAGCCCCACCCGTGGACAGTACCAAGAGACCCAGTACTTC. The complete variable domain, with remaining parts taken from reference TRBV11-2 and TRBJ2-5, reads EAGVAQSPRYKIIEKRQSVAFWCNPISGHATLYWYQQILGQGPKLLIQFQNNGVVDDSQLPKDRFSAERLKGVDSTLKIQPAKLEDSAVYLCASSPTRGQYQETQYFGPGTRLLVL.

The chain couples TRBV20-1 to TRBJ2-3; tentative D call: TRBD2 (5 bases). Germline V gene lookup returns CDR1 DFQATT and CDR2 SNEGSKA (reference sequence). Trimming removed 6 bases from V and 4 bases from J, with 11 bases in between. The CDR3 extends over 12 amino acids. The CDR3 region has the DNA TGCAGTGCCTCACACGGGGCAGATACGCAGTATTTT. Translation: CSASHGADTQYF.

The CDR3 region is CASSVSAGGPLLNEQFF. The DNA of the CDR3 is TGTGCCAGCAGCGTATCGGCGGGGGGACCTCTGTTGAATGAGCAGTTCTTC. The chain combines TRBV9 with TRBJ2-1; 8 positions agree with TRBD2. V shed 1 base, J shed 7 bases, and the junction held 13 bases outside the gene matches. The CDR3 runs 17 residues. Germline lookup yields CDR1 SGDLS and CDR2 YYNGEE. The complete variable domain, with remaining parts taken from reference TRBV9 and TRBJ2-1, reads DSGVTQTPKHLITATGQRVTLRCSPRSGDLSVYWYQQSLDQGLQFLIQYYNGEERAKGNILERFSAQQFPDLHSELNLSSLELGDSALYFCASSVSAGGPLLNEQFFGPGTRLTVL.

A few counts support this clonotype. The chain couples TRBV30 to TRBJ1-2, with D unresolved. Germline CDR1 reads GTSNPN; CDR2 reads SVGIG (reference sequence). CDR3 size: 11 residues. The V end lost 0 bases, the J end lost 7 bases, and 6 bases lay between the germline ends. CDR3 residues: CAWSVEGGYTF. The CDR3 region has the DNA TGTGCCTGGAGTGTAGAGGGTGGCTACACCTTC.

J is TRBJ2-3 and V is TRBV4-2; 9 nucleotides agree with TRBD2. Germline CDR1 is LGHNA and CDR2 is YNFKEQ. V shed 3 bases and J 0 bases; nucleotides not matched to a gene: 7. The CDR3 is made up of 17 amino acids. CDR3 sequence reads: CASSQEIAGASTDTQYF. DNA for the CDR3: TGTGCCAGCAGCCAGGAGATAGCGGGAGCCAGCACAGATACGCAGTATTTT.

This rearrangement joins TRBV12-3 or TRBV12-4 to TRBJ2-7; tentative D call: TRBD1 (6 bases). CDR3 size: 12 residues. V was trimmed by 6 bases and J by 12 bases, leaving 18 bases between them. The CDR3, as DNA: TGTGCCAGCAGCCCGGACAGCCACGAGGGGTACTTC. Protein product: CASSPDSHEGYF.

The V and J genes are TRBV5-1 and TRBJ2-1, with D uncertain. The CDR3 covers 14 residues. V lost 0 bases and J 10 bases, leaving 14 bases between the germline ends. CDR1 is SGHRS, CDR2 YFSETQ, per germline. The CDR3 loop reads CASSLASPGWEQFF. DNA of the CDR3: TGCGCCAGCAGCTTGGCCAGCCCGGGTTGGGAGCAGTTCTTC.

The chain joins TRBV4-1 to TRBJ1-4; D may be TRBD1 (5 bases). The V gene lost 0 bases and the J gene lost 4 bases, with 12 bases spanning the gap. Germline CDR1 and CDR2: MGHRA and YSYEKL. The CDR3 runs 16 residues. The CDR3: CASSQDVGGNNEKLFF. The CDR3 nucleotides are TGCGCCAGCAGCCAAGATGTCGGGGGGAATAATGAAAAACTGTTTTTT.

The table lists this clonotype with a few counts. The chain is built from TRBV7-6 and TRBJ2-3; 9 positions agree with TRBD1. The germline CDR1 and CDR2 sequences are SGHVS and FNYEAQ. J lost 6 bases, V lost 5 bases, and 12 bases had no gene match. The CDR3 has 16 amino acids. CDR3 in DNA: TGTGCCAGCAGCCCGAGGACAGGGGTATTCACGGATACGCAGTATTTT. Translation gives CASSPRTGVFTDTQYF. Full variable domain (remainder filled in from reference TRBV7-6 and TRBJ2-3): GAGVSQSPRYKVTKRGQDVALRCDPISGHVSLYWYRQALGQGPEFLTYFNYEAQQDKSGLPNDRFSAERPEGSISTLTIQRTEQRDSAMYRCASSPRTGVFTDTQYFGPGTRLTVL.